The 9 T cell receptor beta chains below were found in one sample sequenced in a study of blood T cell repertoires in COVID-19. TCRdb's copy holds only in-frame clones and misses some; the assay was immunoSEQ multiplex PCR. The sample holds roughly 380,000 clones, about 91% seen once. Input material: peripheral blood. These receptors were taken from a woman in her forties with COVID-19, enrolled during active disease.

The chain links TRBV4-1 to TRBJ1-1; 10 bases line up with TRBD1. The germline CDR1 and CDR2 sequences are MGHRA and YSYEKL. This CDR3 contains 17 residues. The V gene end was trimmed by 0 bases and the J gene end by 1 base; junction bases not matched to a gene: 5. The CDR3 region has the DNA TGCGCCAGCAGCCAAGAGACAGGGGGCGAACGGAACACTGAAGCTTTCTTT. This codes for CASSQETGGERNTEAFF.

The rearrangement joins TRBV6-2 or TRBV6-3 to TRBJ2-5, with 7 bases matching TRBD1. Trimming cost V 2 bases and J 5 bases; bases outside gene matches: 2. Germline lookup yields CDR1 MNHEY and CDR2 SVGEGT. This CDR3 is 13 amino acids long. CDR3 in amino acids: CASSYLGQETQYF. The CDR3 nucleotides read TGTGCCAGCAGTTACCTGGGACAGGAGACCCAGTACTTC.

The rearrangement links TRBV27 to TRBJ1-2; D call uncertain. Deletions cut 6 bases from V and 5 bases from J, with 28 bases between. This CDR3 contains 18 residues. Germline-derived CDR1 and CDR2 are MNHEY and SMNVEV (reference sequence). The CDR3 region is CASSPDRGGVQPIYGYTF. The CDR3, as DNA: TGTGCCAGCAGCCCCGACCGCGGTGGTGTTCAACCAATATATGGCTACACCTTC.

The chain employs TRBV7-3 and TRBJ2-1; TRBD2 is a possible D gene (6 bases). Germline V gene lookup returns CDR1 SGHTA and CDR2 FQGTGA. V was cut by 5 bases and J by 10 bases, with 15 bases left in between. The CDR3 has 13 residues. DNA for the CDR3: TGTGCCAGCAGCCGCGGGGAAGTAGAGGAGCAGTTCTTC. It translates to CASSRGEVEEQFF. Full variable domain (rest looked up from reference TRBV7-3 and TRBJ2-1): GAGVSQTPSNKVTEKGKYVELRCDPISGHTALYWYRQSLGQGPEFLIYFQGTGAADDSGLPNDRFFAVRPEGSVSTLKIQRTERGDSAVYLCASSRGEVEEQFFGPGTRLTVL.

The chain recombines TRBV2 with TRBJ1-6; no reliable D call. The V gene lost 3 bases and the J gene lost 9 bases, with 3 bases spanning the gap. This CDR3 region has 11 residues. CDR1 SNHLY and CDR2 FYNNEI come from the germline V gene. CDR3 protein: CASSESSPLHF. The CDR3, as DNA: TGTGCCAGCAGTGAGAGTTCACCCCTCCACTTT.

This chain joins TRBV11-2 and TRBJ2-7, with 9 nucleotides matching TRBD1. After removal of 4 bases from V and 2 bases from J, the junction contained 3 bases not matched to a gene. This CDR3 has 14 residues. CDR1 is SGHAT, CDR2 FQNNGV, per germline. The CDR3 DNA is TGTGCCAGCAGCTCCCGGGACAGGGCCTACGAGCAGTACTTC. Translation gives CASSSRDRAYEQYF.

The V gene is TRBV5-1, the J gene TRBJ2-1, with TRBD2 matching 7 bases. The CDR3 runs 14 residues. V lost 4 bases, J lost 5 bases, and 6 bases stayed unmatched. Germline V gene sequence: CDR1 SGHRS, CDR2 YFSETQ. CDR3 amino acids: CASSIVGGDNEQFF. The CDR3 DNA reads as TGCGCCAGCAGCATCGTGGGAGGGGACAATGAGCAGTTCTTC.

This chain connects TRBV27 to TRBJ1-6; D gene unclear. The CDR3 loop spans 13 amino acids. Per germline, CDR1 MNHEY and CDR2 SMNVEV (reference sequence). V was clipped by 6 bases and J by 8 bases, with 11 bases between them. CDR3 loop: CASREDGYSPLHF. CDR3 nucleotide sequence: TGTGCCAGCAGGGAGGACGGGTATTCACCCCTCCACTTT.

The V gene is TRBV2, the J gene TRBJ1-6, with 7 bases fitting TRBD1. Germline V gene lookup returns CDR1 SNHLY and CDR2 FYNNEI. The CDR3 length is 18 residues. The V and J ends lost 4 bases and 6 bases, in that order; junction bases with no gene match: 15. This chain's CDR3 is CASSGTGTEITGNSPLHF. DNA of the CDR3: TGTGCCAGCAGTGGTACCGGGACAGAAATTACTGGTAATTCACCCCTCCACTTT.